This note documents a single T cell receptor beta chain sequence. The CDR3 has 15 residues. Per the germline V gene, CDR1 is SGDLS and CDR2 is YYNGEE. V was cut by 4 bases and J by 9 bases, with 20 bases left in between. This sample is drawn from a study of blood T cell repertoires in COVID-19. Study in general: Acute-phase and convalescent COVID-19 samples originated in the United States, Italy and Spain.

Some clones are missing from TCRdb's copy, which holds only in-frame ones; the method was immunoSEQ multiplex PCR. The sample includes more than 150,000 clones, roughly 89% of them seen just once. This chain joins TRBV9 and TRBJ2-1; D is possibly TRBD2 (6 bases). Specimen: peripheral blood. The receptor was derived from a woman younger than 30 who had recovered from COVID-19. CDR3: CASSSGLTSYSEQFF. The CDR3 nucleotides are TGTGCCAGCAGCAGCGGATTAACTAGCTATAGTGAGCAGTTCTTC.